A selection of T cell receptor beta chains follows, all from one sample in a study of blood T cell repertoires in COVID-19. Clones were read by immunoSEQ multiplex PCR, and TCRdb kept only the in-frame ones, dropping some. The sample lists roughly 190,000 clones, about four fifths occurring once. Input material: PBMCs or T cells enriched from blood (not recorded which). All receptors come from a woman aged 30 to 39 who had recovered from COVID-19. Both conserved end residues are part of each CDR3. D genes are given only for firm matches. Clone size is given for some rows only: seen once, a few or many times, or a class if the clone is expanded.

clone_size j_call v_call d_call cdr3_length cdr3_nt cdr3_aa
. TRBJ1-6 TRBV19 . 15 TGTGCCAGCGTACTAACAGGGTCGATGAATTCACCCCTCCACTTT CASVLTGSMNSPLHF
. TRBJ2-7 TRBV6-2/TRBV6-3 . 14 TGTGCCAGCAGTAACGGCCTAGGCCACTACGAGCAGTACTTC CASSNGLGHYEQYF
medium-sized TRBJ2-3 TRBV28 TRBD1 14 TGTGCCAGCGCTCACAGGGGGCTTGCAGATACGCAGTATTTT CASAHRGLADTQYF
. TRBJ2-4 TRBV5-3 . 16 TGTGCCAGAAGCTTGGGAGCGCTAGACGCCAAAAACATTCAGTACTTC CARSLGALDAKNIQYF
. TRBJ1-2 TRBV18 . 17 TGTGCCAGCTCACCCTACCACGTTGGAGGGTTGCTCTATGGCTACACCTTC CASSPYHVGGLLYGYTF
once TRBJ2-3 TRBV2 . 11 TGTGCCAGTTCCGCGTTGGATACGCAGTATTTT CASSALDTQYF
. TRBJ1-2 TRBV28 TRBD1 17 TGTGCCAGCAGTCTCTCCGGGACAGGGAGTGCTAACTATGGCTACACCTTC CASSLSGTGSANYGYTF
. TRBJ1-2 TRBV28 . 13 TGTGCCAGCAACGCCGGGGATCCTTATGGCTACACCTTC CASNAGDPYGYTF
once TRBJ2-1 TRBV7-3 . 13 TGTGCCAGCAGCTTAATACAGAACCATGAGCAGTTCTTC CASSLIQNHEQFF
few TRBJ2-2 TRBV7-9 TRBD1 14 TGTGCCAGCGGGGGACAGGGGGACACCGGGGAGCTGTTTTTT CASGGQGDTGELFF
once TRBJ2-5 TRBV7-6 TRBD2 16 TGTGCCAGCAGCTTAGAGGCGGGGGGGCCGGGAGAGACCCAGTACTTC CASSLEAGGPGETQYF
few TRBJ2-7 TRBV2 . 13 TGTGCCAGCAAGCGACAGAGCTCCTACGAGCAGTACTTC CASKRQSSYEQYF
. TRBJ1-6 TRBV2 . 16 TGTGCCAGCACTCGCCGACCCTCGGGTCTGGATTCACCCCTCCACTTT CASTRRPSGLDSPLHF
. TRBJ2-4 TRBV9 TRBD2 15 TGTGCCAGCAGCGAGAGGGATGGGGTCCTAGCGGACCAGTACTTC CASSERDGVLADQYF
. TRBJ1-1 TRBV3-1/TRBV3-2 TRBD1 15 TGTGCCAGCAGCCCAGTCAGGGGGAGCAGGACTGAAGCTTTCTTT CASSPVRGSRTEAFF
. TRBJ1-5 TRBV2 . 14 TGTGCCAGCTCAACCGGGATCCCTAGGCAGCCCCAGCATTTT CASSTGIPRQPQHF